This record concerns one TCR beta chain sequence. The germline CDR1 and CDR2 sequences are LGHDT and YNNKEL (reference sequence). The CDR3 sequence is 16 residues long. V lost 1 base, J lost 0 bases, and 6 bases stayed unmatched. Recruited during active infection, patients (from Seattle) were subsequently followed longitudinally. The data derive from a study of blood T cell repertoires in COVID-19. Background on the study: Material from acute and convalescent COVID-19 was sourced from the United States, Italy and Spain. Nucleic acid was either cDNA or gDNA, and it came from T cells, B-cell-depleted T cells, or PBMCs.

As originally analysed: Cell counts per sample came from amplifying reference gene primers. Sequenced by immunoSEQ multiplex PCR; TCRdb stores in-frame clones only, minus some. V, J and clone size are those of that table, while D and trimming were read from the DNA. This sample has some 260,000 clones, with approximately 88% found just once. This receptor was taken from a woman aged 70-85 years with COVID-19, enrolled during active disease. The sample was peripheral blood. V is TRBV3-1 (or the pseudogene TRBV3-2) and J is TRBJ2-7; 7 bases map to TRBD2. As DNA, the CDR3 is TGTGCCAGCAGCCAAGTCGGGGGGAGCCACTCCTACGAGCAGTACTTC. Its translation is CASSQVGGSHSYEQYF.